The 28 T cell receptor beta chains in this list originate from one sample, sequenced in a study of neurological immune-mediated disorders. MiXCR, applied by TCRdb to the 5' RACE reads, yields one record per CDR3 protein. The sample consists of around 38,000 distinct CDR3 sequences, 14% of them appearing once. The sequenced sample was CD4+ T cells from blood. The receptors were sampled from an older woman with HTLV-1-associated myelopathy (HAM/TSP).

This clonotype was found many times. The DNA for the CDR3 is TGCGCCAGCAGACACACGGCGGGGGACTACAATGAGCAGTTCTTC. Its protein product is CASRHTAGDYNEQFF. The chain is built from TRBV5-1 and TRBJ2-1, with 7 bases lining up with TRBD2. Germline CDR1 and CDR2: SGHRS and YFSETQ. This CDR3 comprises 15 residues. After removal of 5 bases from V and 3 bases from J, the junction contained 8 bases not matched to a gene.

This clonotype was picked up many times. The J gene is TRBJ1-2, the V gene TRBV25-1, with D possibly matching TRBD1 (5 bases). V was shortened by 0 bases and J by 4 bases, with 9 bases between the two germline ends. CDR3 size: 14 residues. The germline gives CDR1 MGHDK, CDR2 SYGVNS. CDR3 in DNA: TGTGCCAGCAGTGAATATGGGGGGGTCTATGGCTACACCTTC. Protein: CASSEYGGVYGYTF.

This clonotype was observed many times. The chain carries TRBV6-5 and TRBJ1-3, with D uncertain. The V gene lost 3 bases and the J gene lost 4 bases, with 10 bases spanning the gap. There are 14 residues in the CDR3. Germline V lookup: CDR1 MNHEY, CDR2 SVGAGI. For the CDR3, the DNA is TGTGCCAGCAGTTATGGGTGGTCAGGAAACACCATATATTTT. Translated: CASSYGWSGNTIYF.

There are many counts of this clonotype. This chain joins TRBV30 and TRBJ1-6, with 7 bases aligning to TRBD1. Germline loops: CDR1 GTSNPN, CDR2 SVGIG (reference sequence). Germline trimming cut 0 bases from V and 7 bases from J; bases unmatched to any gene: 6. The CDR3 consists of 15 residues. CDR3 residues: CAWSVQRGRNSPLHF. The CDR3, as DNA: TGTGCCTGGAGTGTACAAAGGGGGCGAAATTCACCCCTCCACTTT.

This clonotype was detected a few times. The CDR3 loop is CASKGGVGTEAFF. In DNA, the CDR3 is TGTGCCAGCAAGGGAGGCGTTGGGACTGAAGCTTTCTTT. The rearrangement uses TRBV2 and TRBJ1-1; D ambiguous. The V gene lost 7 bases and the J gene lost 5 bases, with 14 bases spanning the gap. The CDR3 loop spans 13 amino acids. The V gene's germline CDR1 is SNHLY and CDR2 FYNNEI. Combining the CDR3 with reference TRBV2 and TRBJ1-1 gives the whole variable domain EPEVTQTPSHQVTQMGQEVILRCVPISNHLYFYWYRQILGQKVEFLVSFYNNEISEKSEIFDDQFSVERPDGSNFTLKIRSTKLEDSAMYFCASKGGVGTEAFFGQGTRLTVV.

V and J are TRBV5-3 and TRBJ2-2; 7 bases match TRBD1. TRBV5-3 is an ORF for which the function is uncertain. The CDR3 has 16 amino acids. The V segment lost 6 bases and the J segment 0 bases; nucleotides outside the gene matches: 8. The CDR3 here is CARIRHRGANTGELFF. DNA of the CDR3: TGTGCCAGAATCCGGCACAGGGGCGCGAACACCGGGGAGCTGTTTTTT.

This clonotype was counted ten times or more. This sequence joins TRBV20-1 and TRBJ2-3; the D call may be TRBD1 or TRBD2 (5 bases each). The V and J ends lost 3 bases and 8 bases respectively, with 24 bases between them. This CDR3 has 16 amino acids. Germline V CDR1 and CDR2: DFQATT, SNEGSKA (reference sequence). The CDR3 nucleotides read TGCAGTGCTAGGCCCCCTATGGGCGGCGGGCAGGGTACGCAGTATTTT. It codes for CSARPPMGGGQGTQYF.

This clonotype showed up many times. The rearrangement joins TRBV20-1 to TRBJ2-2, with 8 positions matching TRBD2. The J segment lost 4 bases and the V segment lost 4 bases, leaving 5 bases of the junction unmatched. Germline-derived CDR1 and CDR2 are DFQATT and SNEGSKA (reference sequence). This CDR3 contains 14 residues. Here the CDR3 reads CSAKEAGATGELFF. CDR3 bases: TGCAGTGCTAAGGAAGCGGGGGCCACCGGGGAGCTGTTTTTT.

This clonotype was counted at least ten times. The chain has TRBV5-1 and TRBJ1-1, with TRBD1 as a possible D gene (5 bases). V was pared by 0 bases and J by 1 base, with 10 bases between. The CDR3 covers 15 residues. Germline CDR1 SGHRS, CDR2 YFSETQ. In DNA, the CDR3 is TGCGCCAGCAGCTTGGATGGGGCCCGGAACACTGAAGCTTTCTTT. Translation: CASSLDGARNTEAFF.

In its sample, this clonotype was seen many times. The J gene is TRBJ1-2, the V gene TRBV3-1; 8 bases fit TRBD1. From germline, CDR1 is LGHDT and CDR2 YNNKEL (reference sequence). Trimming removed 0 bases from V and 5 bases from J; junction bases left unmatched: 8. The CDR3 runs 16 residues. Here the CDR3 DNA reads TGTGCCAGCAGCCAAGACCTCGGACAGGGCGGGTATGGCTACACCTTC. This translates into CASSQDLGQGGYGYTF.

At least ten counts were recorded for this clonotype. This chain links TRBV7-3 with TRBJ2-3; D might be TRBD2 (5 bases). CDR1 SGHTA and CDR2 FQGTGA come from the germline V gene. The CDR3 is 13 residues long. Trimming stripped 5 bases from V and 5 bases from J, with 11 bases between. CDR3: CASSAGRGDTQYF. For the CDR3, the DNA is TGTGCCAGCAGCGCCGGACGGGGAGATACGCAGTATTTT.

The rearrangement links TRBV5-1 to TRBJ2-1, with 9 bases identical to TRBD2. V was clipped by 2 bases and J by 4 bases; unmatched bases: 16. From germline, CDR1 is SGHRS and CDR2 YFSETQ. The CDR3 runs 19 residues. The CDR3 protein is CASSFLAQRGARGYNEQFF. The DNA of the CDR3 is TGCGCCAGCAGCTTTTTAGCCCAGCGGGGGGCCAGGGGGTACAATGAGCAGTTCTTC.

This clonotype was observed at least ten times. The chain combines TRBV12-3 or TRBV12-4 with TRBJ2-1, with 9 bases matching TRBD1. The CDR3 is made up of 14 amino acids. The J segment lost 8 bases and the V segment lost 4 bases, leaving 6 bases of the junction unmatched. The CDR3 DNA sequence: TGTGCCAGCAGTTCGACAGGGGGGGGGTATGAGCAGTTCTTC. Its protein product is CASSSTGGGYEQFF.

This clonotype was seen ten or more times. The V gene is TRBV6-6, the J gene TRBJ1-5; D gene uncertain. The CDR3 loop spans 14 amino acids. V was trimmed by 4 bases and J by 7 bases, leaving 14 bases between them. The germline CDR1 and CDR2 sequences are MNHNY and SVGAGI (reference sequence). DNA of the CDR3: TGTGCCAGCAGTTTCGGGGATCAGCGGCAGCCCCAGCATTTT. It encodes CASSFGDQRQPQHF.

Ten or more counts support this clonotype. The gene calls are TRBV27 and TRBJ1-5, with 8 bases matching TRBD1. This CDR3 has 17 residues. The V and J ends lost 5 bases and 1 base, in that order; junction bases with no gene match: 10. Germline V gene lookup returns CDR1 MNHEY and CDR2 SMNVEV (reference sequence). The CDR3 sequence: CASSTRVTGGSNQPQHF. Here the CDR3 DNA reads TGTGCCAGCAGTACCCGGGTAACAGGGGGAAGCAATCAGCCCCAGCATTTT.

Points on this clonotype: Compared with germline, one end of the junction differs, possibly owing to a read error. The rearrangement joins TRBV27 to TRBJ2-6; TRBD1 aligns across 7 bases. Germline V gene lookup returns CDR1 MNHEY and CDR2 SMNVEV (reference sequence). This CDR3 has 17 amino acids. In nucleotides, the CDR3 is TGTTCCAGCAGTCTTTCCGGGACAGTGACTGGGGCCAACGTCCTGACTTTC. Protein: CSSSLSGTVTGANVLTF.

This clonotype was seen at least ten times. This chain joins TRBV20-1 and TRBJ2-7; TRBD1 might be the D (7 bases). The CDR3 is made up of 15 amino acids. Trimming removed 6 bases from V and 2 bases from J, with 20 bases in between. The V gene's germline CDR1 is DFQATT and CDR2 SNEGSKA (reference sequence). CDR3 nucleotides: TGCAGTGCACTCACTACGACAGGGAGGCCCTACGAGCAGTACTTC. Translation gives CSALTTTGRPYEQYF.

The rearrangement joins TRBV29-1 to TRBJ2-7; D is ambiguous. The CDR3 sequence is 11 residues long. The germline V and J ends were trimmed by 5 bases and 6 bases, with 11 bases remaining between them. Germline values: CDR1 SQVTM, CDR2 ANQGSEA. In nucleotides, the CDR3 is TGCAGCGTTCTCGACAAAACCGAGCAGTACTTC. This translates into CSVLDKTEQYF.

This clonotype showed up many times. This sequence joins TRBV20-1 and TRBJ1-5; 7 nucleotides line up with TRBD1. Germline V gives CDR1 DFQATT, CDR2 SNEGSKA (reference sequence). Trimming cost V 4 bases and J 0 bases; bases outside gene matches: 9. There are 16 residues in the CDR3. The CDR3 protein is CSAKSGQPYSNQPQHF. DNA for the CDR3: TGCAGTGCTAAGTCGGGACAGCCTTATAGCAATCAGCCCCAGCATTTT.

This clonotype has a count of ten or more. This chain links TRBV5-1 with TRBJ2-3; TRBD2 agrees at 9 bases. The CDR3 consists of 16 residues. After removal of 4 bases from V and 3 bases from J, the junction contained 9 bases not matched to a gene. Germline CDR1 and CDR2: SGHRS and YFSETQ. This CDR3 reads CASSAAGLAGTDTQYF. In nucleotides, the CDR3 is TGCGCCAGCAGCGCAGCGGGACTAGCAGGGACAGATACGCAGTATTTT.

This clonotype was observed at least ten times. The chain uses TRBV20-1 and TRBJ2-3, with 7 bases matching TRBD2. The CDR3 contains 15 residues. CDR1 and CDR2 from the germline V gene are DFQATT and SNEGSKA (reference sequence). J gave up 2 bases and V 2 bases, and 7 bases lay outside the gene matches. Here the CDR3 reads CSARPPQRDTDTQYF. In DNA form, the CDR3 reads TGCAGTGCTAGACCACCACAGCGGGACACAGATACGCAGTATTTT.

There are many counts of this clonotype. The V call is TRBV25-1, the J call TRBJ1-1, with D unclear. CDR3 length: 13 amino acids. From germline, CDR1 is MGHDK and CDR2 SYGVNS. V was trimmed by 2 bases and J by 0 bases, leaving 4 bases between them. CDR3 sequence (DNA): TGTGCCAGCAGTGAACTACTGAACACTGAAGCTTTCTTT. Amino acid sequence: CASSELLNTEAFF.

Ten or more counts support this clonotype. The V and J genes are TRBV20-1 and TRBJ1-5, with TRBD1 matching 7 bases. Trimming at V came to 0 bases and at J to 0 bases, leaving 8 bases not matched to a gene. CDR1 is DFQATT and CDR2 is SNEGSKA in the germline V gene (reference sequence). This CDR3 spans 17 amino acids. CDR3 nucleotides: TGCAGTGCTAGAGACCGCCGACAGGGATCTAGCAATCAGCCCCAGCATTTT. This gives the protein CSARDRRQGSSNQPQHF.

This clonotype was observed at least ten times. V and J are TRBV5-1 and TRBJ2-1; 8 nucleotides agree with TRBD2. The CDR3 runs 16 residues. V lost 0 bases to trimming and J lost 8 bases; unmatched junction nucleotides: 10. Germline loops: CDR1 SGHRS, CDR2 YFSETQ. CDR3 nucleotides: TGCGCCAGCAGCTTGGCCTTGCGGGGGGCCGGGGATGAGCAGTTCTTC. Its translation is CASSLALRGAGDEQFF.

The rearrangement links TRBV3-1 to TRBJ2-1; D not certain. Germline CDR1 LGHDT, CDR2 YNNKEL (reference sequence). The CDR3 runs to 16 residues. Between the trimmed V and J ends, which lost 1 base and 1 base, there was a span of 11 bases. The CDR3 DNA reads TGTGCCAGCAGCCAAGTAGGGTCGGCATCCTACAATGAGCAGTTCTTC. It specifies CASSQVGSASYNEQFF.

This clonotype was found many times. This sequence joins TRBV20-1 and TRBJ1-2; D unresolved. The V end lost 0 bases, the J end lost 7 bases, and 12 bases lay between the germline ends. Germline V gene lookup returns CDR1 DFQATT and CDR2 SNEGSKA (reference sequence). The CDR3 has 13 residues. CDR3 sequence (DNA): TGCAGTGCTAGAGAGACGAGGGAGCGTGGCTACACCTTC. This sequence encodes CSARETRERGYTF.

This clonotype was seen ten or more times. J is TRBJ2-1 and V is TRBV11-2; 9 bases align to TRBD2. Per the germline V gene, CDR1 is SGHAT and CDR2 is FQNNGV. J lost 2 bases, V lost 4 bases, and 6 bases had no gene match. The CDR3 is 16 residues long. The CDR3 bases are TGTGCCAGCAGCTCGCTAGCGGGGCGCGCCTACAATGAGCAGTTCTTC. Protein: CASSSLAGRAYNEQFF.

This clonotype appeared many times. The chain uses TRBV5-1 and TRBJ2-3; TRBD1 matches 10 bases. Germline V gene data show CDR1 as SGHRS and CDR2 as YFSETQ. Losses at the gene ends were 4 bases for V and 5 bases for J; bases not matched to a gene: 7. This CDR3 region has 15 residues. CDR3 sequence: CASSPDRGRGDTQYF. In DNA form, the CDR3 reads TGCGCCAGCAGCCCCGACAGGGGGCGAGGAGATACGCAGTATTTT.